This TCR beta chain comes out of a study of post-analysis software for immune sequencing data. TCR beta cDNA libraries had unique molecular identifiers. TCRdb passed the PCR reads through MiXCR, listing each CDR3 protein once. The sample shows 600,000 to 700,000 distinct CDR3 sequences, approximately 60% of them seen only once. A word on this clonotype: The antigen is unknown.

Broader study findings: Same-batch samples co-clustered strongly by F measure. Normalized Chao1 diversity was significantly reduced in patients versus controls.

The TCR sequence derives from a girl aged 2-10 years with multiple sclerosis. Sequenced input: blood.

The CDR3, as DNA: TGTGCCAGCAGTCCCACCGGGACAGCGTTGTTCTTC. Translation: CASSPTGTALFF. The chain joins TRBV7-9 to TRBJ2-1; 7 bases are a match to TRBD1. Germline values: CDR1 SEHNR, CDR2 FQNEAQ (reference sequence). Trimming cost V 6 bases and J 15 bases; bases outside gene matches: 11. This CDR3 comprises 12 residues.